The 6 T cell receptor beta chains below come from one sample, sequenced in a study of long-term antiretroviral therapy in people with HIV. The authors ran the immunoSEQ assay, v3.0, at survey level. Clones were sequenced by immunoSEQ multiplex PCR, and TCRdb holds only the in-frame ones, with some missing. The sample consists of about 14,000 clones, roughly 78% of them appearing once. The sequences come from unsorted PBMCs, collected 3.2 years before starting antiretroviral therapy. The receptors here all came from a man aged 35 to 55 with HIV.

This chain uses TRBV11-3 with TRBJ2-7, with D unclear. CDR3 length: 17 amino acids. CDR1 SGHNT and CDR2 YENEEA come from the germline V gene. V gave up 3 bases and J gave up 3 bases, with 21 bases separating them. The CDR3 region has the DNA TGTGCCAGCAGCTTTGGGCCCCAACAGTCCAAGGGCTACGAGCAGTACTTC. Its translation: CASSFGPQQSKGYEQYF.

This chain connects TRBV5-1 to TRBJ1-3, with D possibly matching TRBD1 (5 bases). Germline CDR1 and CDR2: SGHRS and YFSETQ. The CDR3 sequence is 15 residues long. The V gene lost 4 bases and the J gene lost 0 bases, with 11 bases spanning the gap. The CDR3 here is CASSADSISGNTIYF. In nucleotides, the CDR3 is TGCGCCAGCAGCGCCGACAGTATCTCTGGAAACACCATATATTTT.

This chain uses TRBV5-1 with TRBJ1-5, with D hard to call. V lost 5 bases and J 2 bases, leaving 11 bases between the germline ends. Germline CDR1 and CDR2: SGHRS and YFSETQ. The CDR3 length is 14 residues. CDR3 loop: CASSTGQGNQPQHF. DNA of the CDR3: TGCGCCAGCAGTACCGGGCAGGGCAATCAGCCCCAGCATTTT.

The chain employs TRBV18 and TRBJ1-1; 8 nucleotides match TRBD1. J was trimmed by 3 bases and V by 6 bases; bases with no gene match: 6. The V gene's germline CDR1 is KGHSH and CDR2 LQKENI. This CDR3 is 14 amino acids long. Here the CDR3 reads CASSRQTGDTEAFF. In DNA, the CDR3 is TGTGCCAGCTCGCGGCAGACAGGGGACACTGAAGCTTTCTTT.

V is TRBV5-6 and J is TRBJ2-7; D perhaps matches TRBD2 (6 bases). Germline-derived CDR1 and CDR2 are SGHDT and YYEEEE. The CDR3 is 13 residues long. The V end lost 4 bases, the J end lost 5 bases, and 13 bases lay between the germline ends. The CDR3 DNA reads as TGTGCCAGCAGCCCCACTGGGGGGAACGAGCAGTACTTC. It specifies CASSPTGGNEQYF.

The chain has TRBV18 and TRBJ2-7; D gene ambiguous. The ends were cut back, 3 bases at V and 3 bases at J, with 6 bases in the middle. Looked up from germline, CDR1 is KGHSH and CDR2 is LQKENI. The CDR3 extends over 12 amino acids. The CDR3 region has the DNA TGTGCCAGCTCACCGGTCGACTACGAGCAGTACTTC. Translated, it gives CASSPVDYEQYF. Looking up the rest from reference TRBV18 and TRBJ2-7 gives the full variable domain: NAGVMQNPRHLVRRRGQEARLRCSPMKGHSHVYWYRQLPEEGLKFMVYLQKENIIDESGMPKERFSAEFPKEGPSILRIQQVVRGDSAAYFCASSPVDYEQYFGPGTRLTVT.